This section outlines one TCR beta chain sequence together with its context. Two negative PCRs, clearance, or symptom resolution were required of recovered Cohort 3 donors. The sample comes from a study of blood T cell repertoires in COVID-19. Study at large: COVID-19 samples collected from the United States, Italy and Spain covered acute and convalescent phases.

Original handling: The assay estimated nucleated cells by amplifying reference gene primers. Profiled with immunoSEQ multiplex PCR; TCRdb holds only in-frame clones, not every one. That table gives V, J and clone size, and the DNA gave D and trimming. Here the sample spans around 300,000 clones, 75% to 95% being singletons. Looked up from germline, CDR1 is GTSNPN and CDR2 is SVGIG (reference sequence). Trimming left V 4 bases short and J 6 bases short, with 8 bases between. The CDR3 contains 11 residues. The clonotype originates from a woman aged 30 to 39 who had recovered from COVID-19. This chain uses TRBV30 with TRBJ2-3; the D is unclear. Sequencing was carried out using PBMCs or T cells enriched from blood (not recorded which). CDR3 sequence reads: CAWTQVDTQYF. CDR3 in DNA: TGTGCCTGGACCCAGGTGGATACGCAGTATTTT.